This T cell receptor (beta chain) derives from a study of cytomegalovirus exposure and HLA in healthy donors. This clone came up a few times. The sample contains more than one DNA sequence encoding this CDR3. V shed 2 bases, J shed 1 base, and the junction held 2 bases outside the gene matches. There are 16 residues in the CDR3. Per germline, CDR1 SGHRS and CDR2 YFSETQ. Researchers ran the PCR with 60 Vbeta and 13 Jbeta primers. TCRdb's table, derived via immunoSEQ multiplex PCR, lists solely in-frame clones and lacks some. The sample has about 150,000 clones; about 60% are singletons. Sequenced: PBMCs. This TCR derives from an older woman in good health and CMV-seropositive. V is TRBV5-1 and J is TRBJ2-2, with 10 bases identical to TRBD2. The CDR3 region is CASSFLAGENTGELFF. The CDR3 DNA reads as TGCGCCAGCAGCTTCCTAGCGGGAGAGAACACCGGGGAGCTGTTTTTT.